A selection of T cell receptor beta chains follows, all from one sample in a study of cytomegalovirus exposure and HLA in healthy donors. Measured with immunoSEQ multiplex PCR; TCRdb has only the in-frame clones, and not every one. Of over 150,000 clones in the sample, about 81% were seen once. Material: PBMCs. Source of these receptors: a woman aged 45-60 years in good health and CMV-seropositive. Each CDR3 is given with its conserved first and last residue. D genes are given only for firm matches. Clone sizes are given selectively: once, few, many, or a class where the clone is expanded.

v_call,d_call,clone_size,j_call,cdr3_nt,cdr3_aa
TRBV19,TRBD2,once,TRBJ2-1,TGTGCCAGTACCACCACTAGCGGACTCTCCTACAATGAGCAGTTCTTC,CASTTTSGLSYNEQFF
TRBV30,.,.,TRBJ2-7,TGTGCCTTCGCCCCGGGACATAGCTACGAGCAGTACTTC,CAFAPGHSYEQYF
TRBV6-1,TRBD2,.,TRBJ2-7,TGTGCCAGCAACCCCGCGGGGGGACCTCAGGGGGAGCAGTACTTC,CASNPAGGPQGEQYF
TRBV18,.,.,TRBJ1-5,TGTGCCAGCTCACCAATAGAGGGATCTCAGCCCCAGCATTTT,CASSPIEGSQPQHF
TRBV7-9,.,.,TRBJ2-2,TGTGCCAGCAGCCAGTTAGACTTTATCGGGACCGGGGAGCTGTTTTTT,CASSQLDFIGTGELFF
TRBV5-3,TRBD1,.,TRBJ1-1,TGTGCCGGCCCAATCCGGGACAGGGCCTACACTGAAGCTTTCTTT,CAGPIRDRAYTEAFF
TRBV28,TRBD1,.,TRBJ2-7,TGTGCCAGCAGATGGCAGGGGGCGAACGAGCAGTACTTC,CASRWQGANEQYF
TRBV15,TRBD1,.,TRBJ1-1,TGTGCCACCAGCAGAGAGGGGACAGCCACTGAAGCTTTCTTT,CATSREGTATEAFF
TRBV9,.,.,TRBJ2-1,TGTGCCAGCAGCGCCCTAGGGGTCGGTGAGCAGTTCTTC,CASSALGVGEQFF
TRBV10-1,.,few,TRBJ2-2,TGCGCCAGCAGCGGGTCGTTGAACACCGGGGAGCTGTTTTTT,CASSGSLNTGELFF
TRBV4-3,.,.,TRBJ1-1,TGCGCCAGCAGCCACGGAGGCCCGAACACTGAAGCTTTCTTT,CASSHGGPNTEAFF
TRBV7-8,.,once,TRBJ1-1,TGTGCCAGCAGCCTAGGACAGACGAACACTGAAGCTTTCTTT,CASSLGQTNTEAFF
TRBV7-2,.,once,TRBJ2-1,TGTGCCAGCAGCCCTATGGACGGGAACAATGAGCAGTTCTTC,CASSPMDGNNEQFF
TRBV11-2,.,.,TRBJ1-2,TGTGCCAGCAGCTTAGATAAGAGTAACTATGGCTACACCTTC,CASSLDKSNYGYTF
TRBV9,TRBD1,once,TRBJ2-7,TGTGCCAGCAGCCCCCGGGACAGGGCCCCTGGGGCCTACGAGCAGTACTTC,CASSPRDRAPGAYEQYF
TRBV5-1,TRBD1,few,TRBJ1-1,TGTGCCACCGGACAGGAATACACTGAAGCTTTCTTT,CATGQEYTEAFF
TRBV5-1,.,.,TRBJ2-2,TGCGCCAGCAGCTGGGGGGACAGTCTCACCGGGGAGCTGTTTTTT,CASSWGDSLTGELFF
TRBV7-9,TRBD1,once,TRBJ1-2,TGTTCCAGCAGCTTATTAGCAGGGGGCAGTAACTATGGCTACACCTTC,CSSSLLAGGSNYGYTF
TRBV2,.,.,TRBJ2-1,TGTGCCAGCAGTGGGGGCTGGGACAATGAGCAGTTCTTC,CASSGGWDNEQFF
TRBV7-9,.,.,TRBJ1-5,TGTGCCAGCAGTGCGACTGAAGGACAGCCCCAGCATTTT,CASSATEGQPQHF
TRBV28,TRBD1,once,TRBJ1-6,TGTGCCAGCAGTTCTCCCAGGGGGCTCGGGAATTCACCCCTCCACTTT,CASSSPRGLGNSPLHF
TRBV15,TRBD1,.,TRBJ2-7,TGTGCCACCAGCAGAGAGACAGGGTACGTTTCCTACGAGCAGTACTTC,CATSRETGYVSYEQYF
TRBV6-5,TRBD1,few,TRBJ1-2,TGTGCCAGCAGTAAAGGGACAGCCTATGGCTACACCTTC,CASSKGTAYGYTF
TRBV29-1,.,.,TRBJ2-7,TGCAGCGTGACAGCAAGCTCCTACGAGCAGTACTTC,CSVTASSYEQYF
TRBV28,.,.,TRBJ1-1,TGTGCCACCCGTGGCGGCAACACTGAAGCTTTCTTT,CATRGGNTEAFF
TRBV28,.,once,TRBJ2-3,TGTGCCAGCAGTGTGACACAGGGAGGGGCAGATACGCAGTATTTT,CASSVTQGGADTQYF
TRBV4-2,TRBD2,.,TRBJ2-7,TGTGCCAGCAGCCAAGCGTCTGGGCTAGCGGGGGGATCCGAGCAGTACTTC,CASSQASGLAGGSEQYF
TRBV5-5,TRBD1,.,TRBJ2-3,TGTGCCAGCAGCTCCGGGACAGGGGAAACAGATACGCAGTATTTT,CASSSGTGETDTQYF
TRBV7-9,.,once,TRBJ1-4,TGTTCCAGCAGTCGGAGTCCCGCAACTAATGAAAAACTGTTTTTT,CSSSRSPATNEKLFF
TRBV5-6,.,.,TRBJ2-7,TGTGCCAGCAGTTCGGGGGATTCCTACGAGCAGTACTTC,CASSSGDSYEQYF
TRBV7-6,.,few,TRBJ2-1,TGTGCCAGCAGCCGGACAGAAAATGAGCAGTTCTTC,CASSRTENEQFF
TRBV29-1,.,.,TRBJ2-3,TGCAGCGTTGCAAAGCCCGGAGATACGCAGTATTTT,CSVAKPGDTQYF
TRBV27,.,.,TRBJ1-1,TGTGCCAGCAGTTTATCCGGGGTCGGGTGGACTGAAGCTTTCTTT,CASSLSGVGWTEAFF
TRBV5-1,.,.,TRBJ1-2,TGCGCCAGCAAATTAACGACATCTGCTAACTATGGCTACACCTTC,CASKLTTSANYGYTF
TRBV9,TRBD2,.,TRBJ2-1,TGTGCCAGCAGCATACTAGCGGGGGTCTACAATGAGCAGTTCTTC,CASSILAGVYNEQFF
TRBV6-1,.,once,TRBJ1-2,TGTGCCAGCAGGGGCCGGGCCCTGGAGGACTATGGCTACACCTTC,CASRGRALEDYGYTF
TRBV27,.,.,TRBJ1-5,TGTGCCAGCAGTCTAAACAGGGTCGGCAATCAGCCCCAGCATTTT,CASSLNRVGNQPQHF
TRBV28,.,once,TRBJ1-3,TGTGCCAGCAGTTTAATATCCGGAAACACCATATATTTT,CASSLISGNTIYF
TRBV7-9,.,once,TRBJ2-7,TGTGCCAGCAGCCTCCAGGTCTCCTACGAGCAGTACTTC,CASSLQVSYEQYF
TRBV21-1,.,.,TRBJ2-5,TGTGCCAGCAGCAAGTCGGCGGGATGGGGGGAGACCCAGTACTTC,CASSKSAGWGETQYF
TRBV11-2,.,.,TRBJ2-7,TGTGCCAGCAGTACTCGGGGCTACGAGCAGTACTTC,CASSTRGYEQYF
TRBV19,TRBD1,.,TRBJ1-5,TGTGCCAGTAGTCATCCGGGACAGTCCCTACGTGGGCAGCCCCAGCATTTT,CASSHPGQSLRGQPQHF